Presented here are 6 T cell receptor beta chains from one specimen sequenced in a study of cytomegalovirus exposure and HLA in healthy donors. A multiplex PCR was run with 60 Vbeta primers and 13 Jbeta primers. Sequencing used immunoSEQ multiplex PCR; TCRdb keeps in-frame clones, though not all of them. The sample includes under 150,000 clones, roughly 65% seen only once; the top ten take approximately 4.3%. The sequencing input was PBMCs. All receptors come from a man in his 60s in good health and CMV-seronegative.

The chain couples TRBV27 to TRBJ2-3; D possibly corresponds to TRBD2 (5 bases). Germline V gene data show CDR1 as MNHEY and CDR2 as SMNVEV (reference sequence). V was clipped by 3 bases and J by 4 bases, with 17 bases between them. The CDR3 has 16 amino acids. The CDR3 protein is CASSFDRRLGADTQYF. DNA for the CDR3: TGTGCCAGCAGTTTCGACCGTCGACTGGGAGCAGATACGCAGTATTTT.

CDR3 residues: CASSLQGMGLFTGELFF. The CDR3 DNA follows: TGCGCCAGCAGCCTTCAGGGGATGGGTTTGTTCACCGGGGAGCTGTTTTTT. The chain links TRBV4-3 to TRBJ2-2, with D perhaps TRBD1 (6 bases). Germline CDR1 LGHNA, CDR2 YSLEER. This CDR3 is built from 17 residues. Trimming left V 4 bases short and J 4 bases short, with 19 bases between.

This chain uses TRBV25-1 with TRBJ2-1; a possible D gene is TRBD1 (5 bases). Per germline, CDR1 MGHDK and CDR2 SYGVNS. The CDR3 has 15 residues. Trimming pared 3 bases from V and 8 bases from J, leaving 17 bases between. The CDR3 DNA sequence: TGTGCCAGCAGTGACAGGGTAACCGCTACCGATGAGCAGTTCTTC. This gives the protein CASSDRVTATDEQFF.

The V call is TRBV28, the J call TRBJ1-6; TRBD1 agrees at 9 bases. V was pared by 5 bases and J by 9 bases, with 8 bases of the junction left unmatched. CDR1 MDHEN and CDR2 SYDVKM come from the germline V gene. This CDR3 contains 15 residues. The CDR3 region is CASSPRQGDGSPLHF. Written as DNA, the CDR3 is TGTGCCAGCAGTCCAAGACAGGGGGACGGTTCACCCCTCCACTTT.

The chain couples TRBV11-1 to TRBJ2-7; TRBD1 agrees at 7 bases. CDR3 length: 14 amino acids. With V trimmed by 1 base and J by 3 bases, 3 bases remained unmatched. Per germline, CDR1 SGHAT and CDR2 FQDESV (reference sequence). The CDR3 sequence: CASSLGQGVYEQYF. The CDR3 nucleotides are TGTGCCAGCAGCTTAGGACAGGGAGTCTACGAGCAGTACTTC.

Worth noting for this clone: One end of the junction fails to match germline, which may point to a read error. CDR3 region: CSVEGTGQETQYF. CDR3 nucleotide sequence: TGCAGCGTAGAAGGGACAGGACAAGAGACCCAGTACTTC. The chain joins TRBV29-1 to TRBJ2-5; 8 bases align to TRBD1. Germline CDR1 is SQVTM and CDR2 is ANQGSEA. The CDR3 is 13 residues long.